The present entry profiles one T cell receptor beta chain with its context. Living in 24 US areas, the participants were between 18 and 89 years of age. Per the original methods: The authors estimated nucleated cell counts from reference gene primer amplification. Sequencing was performed with immunoSEQ multiplex PCR; in TCRdb, only in-frame clones are kept and a portion is missing. V and J calls and clone size are those listed in that table; D and trimming were worked out from the DNA. The sample consists of around 110,000 clones, 80% to 85% of them appearing once. This entry is derived from a study of blood T cell repertoires in COVID-19. Background on the study: Acute-phase and convalescent COVID-19 samples originated in the United States, Italy and Spain. In each case, the material was cDNA or gDNA derived from T cells, B-cell-depleted T cells, or PBMCs.

Sequencing used PBMCs or T cells enriched from blood (not recorded which). The receptor was isolated from a woman aged 25 to 39 who had recovered from COVID-19.

This chain's CDR3 is CASSLSLAGGIYNEQFF. The CDR3, as DNA: TGTGCCAGCAGTTTATCGCTTGCGGGAGGGATCTACAATGAGCAGTTCTTC. The rearrangement links TRBV27 to TRBJ2-1; 9 bases fit TRBD2. J was trimmed by 3 bases and V by 0 bases; bases with no gene match: 6. There are 17 residues in the CDR3. The V gene's germline CDR1 is MNHEY and CDR2 SMNVEV (reference sequence).